This TCR beta chain stems from a study of blood T cell repertoires in COVID-19. At the level of the study: Material from acute and convalescent COVID-19 was sourced from the United States, Italy and Spain. Sources were T cells, B-cell-depleted T cells, or PBMCs; the material itself was cDNA or gDNA.

V gave up 8 bases and J gave up 0 bases; unmatched junction bases: 4. From germline, CDR1 is LNHNV and CDR2 YYDKDF (reference sequence). This CDR3 has 15 residues. In the original analysis: The assay estimated nucleated cells by amplifying reference gene primers. TCRdb's table, derived via immunoSEQ multiplex PCR, lists solely in-frame clones and lacks some. V and J calls and clone size are as listed in that table; D and trimming were resolved from the DNA. The top ten hold 8.2% of the sample, which has some 180,000 clones, more than 80% seen once. This sequence originates from a woman aged 60 to 75 with acute or convalescent COVID-19. The sample was peripheral blood. The V and J genes are TRBV15 and TRBJ2-1; TRBD2 aligns across 10 bases. As DNA, the CDR3 is TGTGCCACCGAGAGCGGGAGGGCCTCCTACAATGAGCAGTTCTTC. Translation: CATESGRASYNEQFF.